The 24 T cell receptor beta chains in this list originate from one sample, sequenced in a study of technical replicates of blood from a handful of donors. Produced via immunoSEQ multiplex PCR; TCRdb's table is partial and in-frame only. The table lists tens of thousands of clones, 90% of them singletons. The material sequenced was PBMCs. The receptors here all came from a human donor in good health. Some clones in this sample may be carry-over from other donors' samples.

The rearrangement links TRBV27 to TRBJ1-1; TRBD1 agrees at 8 bases. Germline assignment: CDR1 MNHEY and CDR2 SMNVEV (reference sequence). The CDR3 has 14 amino acids. After removal of 6 bases from V and 1 base from J, the junction contained 4 bases not matched to a gene. The DNA of the CDR3 is TGTGCCAGCAGGACCAGGGGGCGGAACACTGAAGCTTTCTTT. Translation: CASRTRGRNTEAFF.

The gene calls are TRBV10-3 and TRBJ2-2; 9 bases line up with TRBD1. V dropped 4 bases and J dropped 2; count of bases not matched to a gene: 5. This CDR3 contains 16 residues. The germline V gene encodes CDR1 ENHRY and CDR2 SYGVKD. The CDR3 is CAISVVDRGNTGELFF. The CDR3 bases are TGTGCCATCAGTGTGGTGGACAGGGGTAACACCGGGGAGCTGTTTTTT.

The rearrangement uses TRBV5-1 and TRBJ1-5, with D perhaps matching TRBD1 (5 bases). The V end was cut by 0 bases, the J end by 3 bases, with 7 bases between. This CDR3 has 14 amino acids. CDR1 and CDR2 (germline): SGHRS, YFSETQ. The CDR3 DNA reads TGCGCCAGCAGCTTGGTAGGGGACAATCAGCCCCAGCATTTT. Translation gives CASSLVGDNQPQHF.

This sequence joins TRBV6-1 and TRBJ2-5; tentative D call: TRBD1 (6 bases). Germline values: CDR1 MNHNS, CDR2 SASEGT. The CDR3 is made up of 13 amino acids. V shed 7 bases and J shed 1 base, with 10 bases lying between them. The CDR3 sequence: CASNGQIQETQYF. The CDR3 nucleotides read TGTGCCAGCAATGGACAGATCCAAGAGACCCAGTACTTC.

The chain has TRBV23-1 and TRBJ1-1; no clear D. TRBV23-1 is placed among ORFs of uncertain function. The CDR3 length is 13 residues. Trimming took 9 bases from V and 5 from J, leaving 16 bases between them. The CDR3 region is CASLDTGGTEAFF. The CDR3 coding sequence is TGCGCCAGTCTTGACACGGGAGGGACTGAAGCTTTCTTT.

This clone showed up just once. The rearrangement uses TRBV6-7 and TRBJ2-2, with D uncertain. TRBV6-7 is annotated as an ORF whose role is uncertain. V was cut by 6 bases and J by 4 bases, with 3 bases left in between. The CDR3 runs to 11 residues. CDR3: CASSCTGELFF. Here the CDR3 DNA reads TGTGCCAGCAGCTGCACCGGGGAGCTGTTTTTT.

J is TRBJ1-1 and V is TRBV5-8; D may be TRBD1 (5 bases). Trimming stripped 0 bases from V and 1 base from J, with 13 bases between. The CDR3 sequence is 16 residues long. Per germline, CDR1 SGHTS and CDR2 YDEGEE. CDR3 protein: CASSLAGAGKNTEAFF. The CDR3 nucleotides are TGTGCCAGCAGCTTGGCCGGGGCGGGAAAGAACACTGAAGCTTTCTTT.

The CDR3 sequence is CSGRGHGTGELFF. The CDR3 nucleotides read TGCAGCGGCAGGGGGCATGGCACCGGGGAGCTGTTTTTT. The chain employs TRBV29-1 and TRBJ2-2; 8 nucleotides line up with TRBD1. Germline lookup yields CDR1 SQVTM and CDR2 ANQGSEA. This CDR3 is built from 13 residues. V was clipped by 7 bases and J by 4 bases; unmatched bases: 5.

V is TRBV4-2 and J is TRBJ2-5; unclear D gene. Germline V gives CDR1 LGHNA, CDR2 YNFKEQ. This CDR3 has 15 residues. The V and J ends lost 1 base and 4 bases respectively, with 13 bases between them. The DNA for the CDR3 is TGTGCCAGCAGCCAAGGCGGCAGCTCAGCAGAGACCCAGTACTTC. It encodes CASSQGGSSAETQYF.

V and J are TRBV6-5 and TRBJ1-1; D is unresolved. The CDR3 runs to 16 residues. Between the trimmed V and J ends, which lost 0 bases and 0 bases, there was a span of 11 bases. Germline CDR1 MNHEY, CDR2 SVGAGI. In DNA form, the CDR3 reads TGTGCCAGCAGTTACTCGTCTCTGCGGGTGAACACTGAAGCTTTCTTT. It yields the protein CASSYSSLRVNTEAFF.

This sequence joins TRBV10-3 and TRBJ2-3; D perhaps matches TRBD2 (6 bases). Germline CDR1 ENHRY, CDR2 SYGVKD. CDR3 length: 17 residues. V was cut by 0 bases and J by 0 bases, with 13 bases left in between. Written as DNA, the CDR3 is TGTGCCATCAGTGAGTCGATCCGGGGGTTTAGCACAGATACGCAGTATTTT. Protein: CAISESIRGFSTDTQYF.

The chain's CDR3 is CASSVGQGSDEQYF. Written as DNA, the CDR3 is TGCGCCAGCAGCGTGGGACAGGGGAGCGACGAGCAGTACTTC. V usage is TRBV5-1 and J usage is TRBJ2-7; 10 bases are shared with TRBD1. The CDR3 covers 14 residues. Unmatched junction bases numbered 6, after V lost 4 bases and J lost 5 bases. Germline values: CDR1 SGHRS, CDR2 YFSETQ.

The V gene is TRBV6-1, the J gene TRBJ1-6; no clear D gene. The germline V and J ends were trimmed by 2 bases and 6 bases, with 14 bases remaining between them. This CDR3 has 16 amino acids. In germline, CDR1 is MNHNS, CDR2 SASEGT. In DNA, the CDR3 is TGTGCCAGCAGTGAAACCTACCCTCCCATTAATTCACCCCTCCACTTT. Translation: CASSETYPPINSPLHF.

The CDR3 DNA reads TGTGCCAGCAGCTCTGATTCCGTTCGCGCTGAAGCTTTCTTT. Translation gives CASSSDSVRAEAFF. The chain couples TRBV7-6 to TRBJ1-1, with D hard to call. Germline-derived CDR1 and CDR2 are SGHVS and FNYEAQ. V was cut by 4 bases and J by 6 bases, with 15 bases left in between. This CDR3 has 14 residues.

CDR3 nucleotide sequence: TGTGCCAGCAGCCAAGATTCAGGTGCCCCCTCCGGGGGTACGCAGTATTTT. Protein product: CASSQDSGAPSGGTQYF. This chain joins TRBV4-2 and TRBJ2-3, with D maybe TRBD2 (6 bases). Germline values: CDR1 LGHNA, CDR2 YNFKEQ. The CDR3 runs 17 residues. The V and J ends lost 0 bases and 8 bases respectively, with 21 bases between them.

The V gene is TRBV18, the J gene TRBJ1-1, with D possibly being TRBD1 (6 bases). The CDR3 runs 15 residues. Germline CDR1 KGHSH, CDR2 LQKENI. V gave up 2 bases and J gave up 4 bases, with 14 bases separating them. CDR3 residues: CASSPWGRGGTEAFF. In DNA form, the CDR3 reads TGTGCCAGCTCACCATGGGGGCGCGGTGGCACTGAAGCTTTCTTT.

The rearrangement uses TRBV6-5 and TRBJ2-1; 12 positions match TRBD2. The CDR3 is 15 residues long. Germline V gene sequence: CDR1 MNHEY, CDR2 SVGAGI. After removal of 10 bases from V and 5 bases from J, the junction contained 9 bases not matched to a gene. CDR3 protein: CATWDGLAGNNEQFF. The CDR3 DNA sequence: TGTGCCACATGGGACGGACTAGCGGGAAACAATGAGCAGTTCTTC.

This clone came up once. The chain carries TRBV5-6 and TRBJ2-1, with D tentatively TRBD2 (6 bases). Per germline, CDR1 SGHDT and CDR2 YYEEEE. This CDR3 comprises 15 residues. Trimming took 0 bases from V and 3 from J, leaving 10 bases between them. CDR3 sequence reads: CASSLAPGDYNEQFF. DNA for the CDR3: TGTGCCAGCAGCTTGGCTCCGGGGGACTACAATGAGCAGTTCTTC. Full variable domain (remainder filled in from reference TRBV5-6 and TRBJ2-1): DAGVTQSPTHLIKTRGQQVTLRCSPKSGHDTVSWYQQALGQGPQFIFQYYEEEERQRGNFPDRFSGHQFPNYSSELNVNALLLGDSALYLCASSLAPGDYNEQFFGPGTRLTVL.

V usage is TRBV20-1 and J usage is TRBJ2-7; no clear D gene. CDR3 length: 11 residues. From germline, CDR1 is DFQATT and CDR2 SNEGSKA (reference sequence). The germline V and J ends were trimmed by 2 bases and 2 bases, with 4 bases remaining between them. The CDR3, as DNA: TGCAGTGCTAGACTAGCCTACGAGCAGTACTTC. Protein sequence: CSARLAYEQYF.

The gene calls are TRBV11-2 and TRBJ1-1; TRBD1 is a possible D gene (6 bases). Trimming shortened V by 5 bases and J by 1 base, and 11 bases separated the two germline ends. CDR3 size: 14 residues. Germline V gene sequence: CDR1 SGHAT, CDR2 FQNNGV. The CDR3 coding sequence is TGTGCCAGCAGCACCCAACAGGGGAACACTGAAGCTTTCTTT. This encodes CASSTQQGNTEAFF.

V usage is TRBV7-3 and J usage is TRBJ2-3; TRBD2 matches 8 bases. The germline gives CDR1 SGHTA, CDR2 FQGTGA. The CDR3 extends over 16 amino acids. Trimming cost V 5 bases and J 4 bases; bases outside gene matches: 11. CDR3 protein: CASSPDLAGRPDTQYF. CDR3 coding DNA: TGTGCCAGCAGCCCCGACTTAGCGGGACGGCCAGATACGCAGTATTTT.

This clone was seen a single time. The chain recombines TRBV7-9 with TRBJ2-3, with a tentative D call TRBD1 (5 bases). CDR1 is SEHNR, CDR2 FQNEAQ, per germline (reference sequence). V was clipped by 7 bases and J by 0 bases, with 11 bases between them. CDR3 size: 14 residues. The CDR3 loop reads CASTLQDSTDTQYF. The DNA of the CDR3 is TGTGCCAGCACGCTACAGGACAGCACAGATACGCAGTATTTT.

This sequence joins TRBV6-5 and TRBJ2-1; a possible D gene is TRBD2 (5 bases). There are 13 residues in the CDR3. The V end lost 4 bases, the J end lost 5 bases, and 9 bases lay between the germline ends. The V gene's germline CDR1 is MNHEY and CDR2 SVGAGI. The DNA for the CDR3 is TGTGCCAGCAGTTCCCACGGGGACAATGAGCAGTTCTTC. Protein sequence: CASSSHGDNEQFF.

The chain uses TRBV6-1 and TRBJ2-7; 8 nucleotides align to TRBD2. V trimming: 8 bases; J trimming: 3 bases; junction bases outside the gene matches: 12. The CDR3 has 15 amino acids. Germline V gives CDR1 MNHNS, CDR2 SASEGT. The CDR3 reads CASYPGSGGVYEQYF. In DNA form, the CDR3 reads TGTGCCAGCTACCCAGGGAGCGGGGGAGTCTACGAGCAGTACTTC.